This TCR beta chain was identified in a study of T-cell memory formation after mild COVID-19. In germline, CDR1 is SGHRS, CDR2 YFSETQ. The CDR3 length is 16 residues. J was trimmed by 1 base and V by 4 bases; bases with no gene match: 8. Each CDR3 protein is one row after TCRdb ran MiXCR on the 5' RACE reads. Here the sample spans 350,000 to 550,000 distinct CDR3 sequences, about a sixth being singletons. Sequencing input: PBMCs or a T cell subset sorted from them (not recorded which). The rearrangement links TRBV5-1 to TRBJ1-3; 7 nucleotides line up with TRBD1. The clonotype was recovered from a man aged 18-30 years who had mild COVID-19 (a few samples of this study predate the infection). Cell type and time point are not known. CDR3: CASSLTTTGSGNTIYF. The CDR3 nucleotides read TGCGCCAGCAGCCTTACGACGACAGGGTCTGGAAACACCATATATTTT. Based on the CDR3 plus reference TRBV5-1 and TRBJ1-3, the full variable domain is KAGVTQTPRYLIKTRGQQVTLSCSPISGHRSVSWYQQTPGQGLQFLFEYFSETQRNKGNFPGRFSGRQFSNSRSEMNVSTLELGDSALYLCASSLTTTGSGNTIYFGEGSWLTVV.